This T cell receptor (beta chain) was documented in a study of T cell repertoires in cytomegalovirus infection (dated by TCRdb to the late 2010s). The study in broad terms: Donor HLA type was relevant to the analysis, because carriage of CMV infection together with the matching HLA type was indicated by public TCR beta signatures.

Study-wide findings and limitations: In both this cohort and an independent approximately 350-donor cohort, the cumulative frequency of public TCR beta family members distinguished carriers of CMV infection plus the relevant HLA type. The ex vivo response was dominated by HLA-C-restricted CMV-specific TCR beta clonotypes, and the single most frequent clonotype in two of eight donors was supplied by these HLA-C-restricted clonotypes.

For sequencing, an Illumina HiSeq 1500 was employed. Clones were called with MiXCR by TCRdb after fastp trimmed the public reads at Q25, and only in-frame beta chains were retained. Records with the same CDR3 protein are collapsed into one entry carrying the most frequent genes and DNA. The sample table shows around 280,000 distinct CDR3 sequences, and about a tenth are seen once. The top ten constitute more than 2.5% of the sample. CDR1 and CDR2 (DFQATT, SNEGSKA) derive from the germline V gene (reference sequence). The CDR3 spans 10 residues, from the cysteine through the phenylalanine. The only DNA kept is the CDR3, 30 bases in frame from the first base. V lost 5 bases and J lost 11 bases; the stretch between them is 7 bases long. This clonotype turned up a few times. Its antigen has not been determined. No per-base quality is available; no much larger clone lies one base away.

Rearrangement joined TRBV20-1 to TRBJ1-6; the D gene remains uncertain. The sample taken for sequencing was PBMCs. The TCR comes from a human donor in good health (CMV status not recorded). Some clones in this sample may be carry-over from other donors' samples. The CDR3 protein is CSAPGAPLHF. The nucleotide sequence is given as TGCAGTGCTCCGGGAGCACCCCTCCACTTT.